These 4 T cell receptor beta chains were all obtained from the same sample, sequenced in a study of blood T cell repertoires in COVID-19. Data came from immunoSEQ multiplex PCR; TCRdb stores just in-frame clones and leaves some out. The sample yields about 200,000 clones, roughly 81% seen once. Source material: peripheral blood. Receptors originate from a woman aged 80 or older with acute or convalescent COVID-19.

A single count supports this clone. This chain uses TRBV5-1 with TRBJ2-4; D uncertain. Per the germline V gene, CDR1 is SGHRS and CDR2 is YFSETQ. This CDR3 comprises 14 residues. The ends were cut back, 0 bases at V and 6 bases at J, with 10 bases in the middle. DNA of the CDR3: TGCGCCAGCAGCTTGGACTATACCATAAACATTCAGTACTTC. Translation gives CASSLDYTINIQYF.

The J gene is TRBJ1-2, the V gene TRBV6-5; 7 bases fit TRBD1. The CDR3 consists of 13 residues. The J segment lost 4 bases and the V segment lost 5 bases, leaving 4 bases of the junction unmatched. Germline V gene sequence: CDR1 MNHEY, CDR2 SVGAGI. The CDR3 protein is CASSHRGAYGYTF. DNA of the CDR3: TGTGCCAGCAGTCACAGGGGTGCCTATGGCTACACCTTC.

This sequence joins TRBV7-8 and TRBJ2-5, with D tentatively TRBD1 (6 bases). V gave up 1 base and J gave up 5 bases, with 8 bases separating them. The CDR3 is 13 residues long. The germline gives CDR1 SGHVS, CDR2 FQNEAQ. DNA for the CDR3: TGTGCCAGCAGCTTAGGGCAGGGGGAGACCCAGTACTTC. Protein product: CASSLGQGETQYF.

The chain links TRBV6-5 to TRBJ1-5; no firm D call. The CDR3 length is 16 residues. The V end lost 0 bases, the J end lost 3 bases, and 12 bases lay between the germline ends. Germline V CDR1 and CDR2: MNHEY, SVGAGI. The CDR3 reads CASSYSTAGSNQPQHF. CDR3 nucleotide sequence: TGTGCCAGCAGTTACTCGACCGCGGGTTCCAATCAGCCCCAGCATTTT.